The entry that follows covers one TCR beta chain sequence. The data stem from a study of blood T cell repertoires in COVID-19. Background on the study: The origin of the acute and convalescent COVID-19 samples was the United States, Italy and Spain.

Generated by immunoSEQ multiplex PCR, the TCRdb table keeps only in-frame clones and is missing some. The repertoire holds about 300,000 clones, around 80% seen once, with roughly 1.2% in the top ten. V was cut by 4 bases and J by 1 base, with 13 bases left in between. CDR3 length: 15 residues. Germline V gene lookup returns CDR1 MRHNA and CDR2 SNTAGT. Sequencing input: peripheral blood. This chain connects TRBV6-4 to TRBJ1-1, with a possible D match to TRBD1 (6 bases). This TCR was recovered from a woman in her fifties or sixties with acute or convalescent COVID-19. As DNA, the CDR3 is TGTGCCAGCAGTGCCCCAATAGGGGGGAACACTGAAGCTTTCTTT. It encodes CASSAPIGGNTEAFF.